A single sample is the source of the 14 T cell receptor beta chains below, sequenced in a study of blood T cell repertoires in COVID-19. Assay used: immunoSEQ multiplex PCR; TCRdb lists only in-frame clones, some missing. The data hold 200,000 to 250,000 clones, with 90% observed a single time. The sequenced material came from PBMCs or T cells enriched from blood (not recorded which). These receptors were taken from a man aged 30-40 years who had been exposed to COVID-19.

The chain couples TRBV5-5 to TRBJ1-1, with TRBD1 matching 8 bases. After removal of 4 bases from V and 3 bases from J, the junction contained 8 bases not matched to a gene. Germline assignment: CDR1 SGHKS and CDR2 YYEKEE (reference sequence). This CDR3 comprises 15 residues. The CDR3 spells CASSAYVTGDTEAFF. The CDR3 DNA reads as TGTGCCAGCAGCGCCTACGTGACAGGGGACACTGAAGCTTTCTTT.

In its sample, this clone was seen once. The chain couples TRBV7-9 to TRBJ2-7; TRBD1 agrees at 11 bases. The germline gives CDR1 SEHNR, CDR2 FQNEAQ (reference sequence). The CDR3 is 15 residues long. Trimming took 5 bases from V and 5 from J; bases not matched to a gene: 8. The CDR3 sequence is CASSPTGTGGNEQYF. The CDR3 bases are TGTGCCAGCAGCCCTACGGGGACAGGGGGGAACGAGCAGTACTTC.

The chain employs TRBV2 and TRBJ1-2; 8 nucleotides line up with TRBD1. Trimming removed 5 bases from V and 6 bases from J; junction bases left unmatched: 5. The CDR3 totals 13 residues. Germline CDR1 is SNHLY and CDR2 is FYNNEI. Here the CDR3 DNA reads TGTGCCAGCAGTAGGGACAGGTCAAATGGCTACACCTTC. This sequence encodes CASSRDRSNGYTF.

This clone is a singleton in its sample. The rearrangement joins TRBV5-5 to TRBJ1-1; TRBD1 is a possible D gene (5 bases). V lost 3 bases and J 5 bases, leaving 11 bases between the germline ends. Germline CDR1 and CDR2: SGHKS and YYEKEE (reference sequence). The CDR3 is made up of 13 amino acids. CDR3 DNA: TGTGCCAGCAGCTCGACAGTGTGGACTGAAGCTTTCTTT. Its protein is CASSSTVWTEAFF.

The chain recombines TRBV27 with TRBJ1-1, with D hard to call. V was shortened by 5 bases and J by 6 bases, with 10 bases between the two germline ends. The CDR3 spans 12 residues. Germline V CDR1 and CDR2: MNHEY, SMNVEV (reference sequence). In DNA form, the CDR3 reads TGTGCCAGCAGTCTCGTCGGGTCTGAAGCTTTCTTT. Amino acids: CASSLVGSEAFF.

The chain joins TRBV6-5 to TRBJ2-3; D is ambiguous. CDR3 size: 15 residues. V gave up 7 bases and J gave up 3 bases, with 17 bases separating them. Germline lookup yields CDR1 MNHEY and CDR2 SVGAGI. Here the CDR3 reads CASTQPGPPTDTQYF. Here the CDR3 DNA reads TGTGCCAGCACACAACCGGGTCCCCCTACAGATACGCAGTATTTT.

The chain is built from TRBV27 and TRBJ2-7; tentatively, D is TRBD2 (5 bases). The CDR3 is made up of 13 amino acids. The V and J ends lost 2 bases and 7 bases respectively, with 12 bases between them. Germline V gene lookup returns CDR1 MNHEY and CDR2 SMNVEV (reference sequence). This CDR3 is CASSLGRDGEQYF. The CDR3 DNA is TGTGCCAGCAGTTTAGGACGGGATGGGGAGCAGTACTTC.

This chain connects TRBV6-1 to TRBJ1-5; 8 nucleotides agree with TRBD1. CDR1 is MNHNS and CDR2 is SASEGT in the germline V gene. The junction had 7 bases not matched to a gene; V was cut back by 3 bases and J by 6 bases. This CDR3 is built from 15 residues. CDR3 DNA sequence: TGTGCCAGCAGTGAGACAGGGGATGTACGTCAGCCCCAGCATTTT. Residues: CASSETGDVRQPQHF.

The V gene is TRBV15, the J gene TRBJ1-6; D gene ambiguous. Germline V gene data show CDR1 as LNHNV and CDR2 as YYDKDF (reference sequence). The V and J ends lost 5 bases and 10 bases respectively, with 15 bases between them. This CDR3 region has 14 residues. The CDR3 coding sequence is TGTGCCACCAGCCTGGCAACGGGTTCCTCACCCCTCCACTTT. Its translation: CATSLATGSSPLHF.

This chain uses TRBV6-2 or TRBV6-3 with TRBJ2-2, with D possibly matching TRBD1 (6 bases). V gave up 5 bases and J gave up 5 bases, with 21 bases separating them. The length of the CDR3 is 17 residues. Germline CDR1 MNHEY, CDR2 SVGEGT. CDR3 sequence reads: CASSDLAGAPRTGELFF. Here the CDR3 DNA reads TGTGCCAGCAGTGACCTCGCAGGGGCCCCGAGGACCGGGGAGCTGTTTTTT.

V is TRBV3-1 (or the pseudogene TRBV3-2) and J is TRBJ2-1; TRBD2 aligns across 9 bases. The trim removed 4 bases at V and 0 bases at J, leaving 7 bases unmatched. The CDR3 contains 17 residues. CDR1 is LGHDT, CDR2 YNNKEL, per germline (reference sequence). The CDR3 DNA reads TGTGCCAGCAGCCCCGGGCGGGGGGGAAGCTCCTACAATGAGCAGTTCTTC. Translating gives CASSPGRGGSSYNEQFF.

This clone has just one count. The rearrangement links TRBV4-1 to TRBJ2-5, with 7 bases fitting TRBD2. V lost 1 base, J lost 4 bases, and 9 bases stayed unmatched. Germline loops: CDR1 MGHRA, CDR2 YSYEKL. The CDR3 consists of 16 residues. As DNA, the CDR3 is TGCGCCAGCAGCCAAGCCGCCTTTGGGGAGGGAGAGACCCAGTACTTC. Translation: CASSQAAFGEGETQYF.

The rearrangement links TRBV29-1 to TRBJ1-1; D is unresolved. This CDR3 contains 13 residues. V was clipped by 6 bases and J by 2 bases, with 13 bases between them. Per the germline V gene, CDR1 is SQVTM and CDR2 is ANQGSEA. DNA of the CDR3: TGCAGCGTACGACAAGTTCAAAACACTGAAGCTTTCTTT. It is translated as CSVRQVQNTEAFF.

J is TRBJ2-5 and V is TRBV9, with D possibly being TRBD1 (7 bases). This CDR3 contains 14 residues. Trimming left V 0 bases short and J 5 bases short, with 11 bases between. CDR1 is SGDLS and CDR2 is YYNGEE in the germline V gene. The CDR3 DNA reads as TGTGCCAGCAGCGTAGTACCAGGGGGGGAGACCCAGTACTTC. This codes for CASSVVPGGETQYF.